Listed below are T cell receptor beta chains from one sample, sequenced in a study of cytomegalovirus exposure and HLA in healthy donors. Measured with immunoSEQ multiplex PCR; TCRdb has only the in-frame clones, and not every one. Here the sample spans 95,000 to 150,000 clones, about 87% being singletons. The source material was PBMCs. The receptors were sampled from a woman aged 18-29 years in good health and CMV-seronegative. CDR3s include the opening cysteine and the closing phenylalanine or tryptophan. The D gene is left open where the match is weak. Not every row has a clone size; where given, it reads once, few, many or a size class.

j_call,d_call,clone_size,v_call,cdr3_nt,cdr3_aa
TRBJ2-3,.,.,TRBV19,TGTGCCAGTAGTACCCATAACCTCCTTCAGTTATTT,CASSTHNLLQLF
TRBJ2-7,TRBD2,.,TRBV5-1,TGCGCCAGCAGCTCCGGGGGGGTGCGCGAGCAGTACTTC,CASSSGGVREQYF
TRBJ2-5,.,.,TRBV4-2,TGTGCCAGCAGCCAAGAGCGGTGGGAGACCCAGTACTTC,CASSQERWETQYF
TRBJ1-2,.,.,TRBV28,TGTGCCAGCACCACAGAAAACTATGGCTACACCTTC,CASTTENYGYTF
TRBJ1-2,.,.,TRBV6-1,TGTGCCAGCAGCGGGACATCTCAATATGGCTACACCTTC,CASSGTSQYGYTF
TRBJ2-7,TRBD2,few,TRBV28,TGTGCCAGCAGCCCTATTAGCGGGAGGTACGAGCAGTACTTC,CASSPISGRYEQYF
TRBJ1-4,.,.,TRBV7-2,TGTGCCAGCAGCTTAGAAAGACAGACTAATGAAAAACTGTTTTTT,CASSLERQTNEKLFF
TRBJ2-1,.,.,TRBV29-1,TGCAGCGTTCACTCACGAATTTACAATGAGCAGTTCTTC,CSVHSRIYNEQFF
TRBJ2-5,.,.,TRBV11-2,TGTGCCAGCAGTCGGACTTCGGAGACCCAGTACTTC,CASSRTSETQYF
TRBJ2-3,TRBD1,once,TRBV11-3,TGTGCCAGCAGCTTTGGGTCGGGACAGGGCACAGATACGCAGTATTTT,CASSFGSGQGTDTQYF